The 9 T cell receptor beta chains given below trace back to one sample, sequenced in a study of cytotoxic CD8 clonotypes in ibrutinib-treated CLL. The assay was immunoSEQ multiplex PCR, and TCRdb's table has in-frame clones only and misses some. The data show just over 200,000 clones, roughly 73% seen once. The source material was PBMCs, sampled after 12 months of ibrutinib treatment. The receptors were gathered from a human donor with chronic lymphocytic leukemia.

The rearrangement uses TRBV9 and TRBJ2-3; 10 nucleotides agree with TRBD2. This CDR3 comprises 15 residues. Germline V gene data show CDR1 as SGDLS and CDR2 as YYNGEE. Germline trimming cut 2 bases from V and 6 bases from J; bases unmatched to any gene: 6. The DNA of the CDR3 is TGTGCCAGCAGCGTCACTAGCGGGGCCGAGGATACGCAGTATTTT. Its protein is CASSVTSGAEDTQYF.

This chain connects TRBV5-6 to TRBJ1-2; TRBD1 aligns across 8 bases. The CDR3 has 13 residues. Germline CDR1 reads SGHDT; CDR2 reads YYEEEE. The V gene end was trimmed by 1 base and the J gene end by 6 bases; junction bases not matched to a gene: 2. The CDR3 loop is CASSLPDRDGYTF. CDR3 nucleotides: TGTGCCAGCAGCTTGCCGGACAGGGATGGCTACACCTTC.

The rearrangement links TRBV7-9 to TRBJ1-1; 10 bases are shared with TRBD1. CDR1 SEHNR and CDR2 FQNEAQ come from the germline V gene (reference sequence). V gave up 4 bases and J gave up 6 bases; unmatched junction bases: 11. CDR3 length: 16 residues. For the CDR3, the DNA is TGTGCCAGCAGCTCTCCCGGGACAGGGGTCACCGCTGAAGCTTTCTTT. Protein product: CASSSPGTGVTAEAFF.

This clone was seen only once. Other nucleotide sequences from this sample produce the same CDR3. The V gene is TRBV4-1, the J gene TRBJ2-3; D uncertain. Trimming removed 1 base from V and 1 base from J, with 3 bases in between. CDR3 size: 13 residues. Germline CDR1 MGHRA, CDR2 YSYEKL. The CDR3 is CASSQAGTDTQYF. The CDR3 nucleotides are TGCGCCAGCAGCCAAGCCGGCACAGATACGCAGTATTTT.

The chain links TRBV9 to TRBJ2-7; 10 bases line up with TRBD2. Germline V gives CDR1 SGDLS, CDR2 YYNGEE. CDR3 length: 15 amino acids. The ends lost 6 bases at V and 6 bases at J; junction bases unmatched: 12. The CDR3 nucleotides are TGTGCCAGCACCATCTCTAGCGGGAGAAGCGGCGAGCAGTACTTC. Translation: CASTISSGRSGEQYF.

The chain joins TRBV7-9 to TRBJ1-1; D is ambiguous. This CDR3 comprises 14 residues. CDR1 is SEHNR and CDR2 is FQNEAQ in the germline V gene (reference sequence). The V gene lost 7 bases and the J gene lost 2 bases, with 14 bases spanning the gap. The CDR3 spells CASTLLAENTEAFF. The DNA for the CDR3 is TGTGCCAGCACCCTCCTGGCGGAAAACACTGAAGCTTTCTTT.

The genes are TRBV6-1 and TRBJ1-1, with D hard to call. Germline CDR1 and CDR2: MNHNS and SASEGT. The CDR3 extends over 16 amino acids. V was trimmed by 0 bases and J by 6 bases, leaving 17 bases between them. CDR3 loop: CASSEATAMSGPEAFF. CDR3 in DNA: TGTGCCAGCAGTGAAGCCACAGCCATGAGTGGTCCTGAAGCTTTCTTT.

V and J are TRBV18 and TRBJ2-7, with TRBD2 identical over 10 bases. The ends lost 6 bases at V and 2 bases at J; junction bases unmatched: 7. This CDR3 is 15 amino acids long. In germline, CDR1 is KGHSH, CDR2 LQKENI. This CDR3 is CASSLGLAETYEQYF. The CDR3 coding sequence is TGTGCCAGCTCGCTTGGACTAGCGGAAACCTACGAGCAGTACTTC.

The CDR3 spells CASSVVSNTEAFF. The CDR3 DNA reads TGTGCCAGCAGCGTAGTTTCTAACACTGAAGCTTTCTTT. J is TRBJ1-1 and V is TRBV9; D gene unclear. This CDR3 region has 13 residues. The germline CDR1 and CDR2 sequences are SGDLS and YYNGEE. Trimming removed 0 bases from V and 2 bases from J, with 5 bases in between.